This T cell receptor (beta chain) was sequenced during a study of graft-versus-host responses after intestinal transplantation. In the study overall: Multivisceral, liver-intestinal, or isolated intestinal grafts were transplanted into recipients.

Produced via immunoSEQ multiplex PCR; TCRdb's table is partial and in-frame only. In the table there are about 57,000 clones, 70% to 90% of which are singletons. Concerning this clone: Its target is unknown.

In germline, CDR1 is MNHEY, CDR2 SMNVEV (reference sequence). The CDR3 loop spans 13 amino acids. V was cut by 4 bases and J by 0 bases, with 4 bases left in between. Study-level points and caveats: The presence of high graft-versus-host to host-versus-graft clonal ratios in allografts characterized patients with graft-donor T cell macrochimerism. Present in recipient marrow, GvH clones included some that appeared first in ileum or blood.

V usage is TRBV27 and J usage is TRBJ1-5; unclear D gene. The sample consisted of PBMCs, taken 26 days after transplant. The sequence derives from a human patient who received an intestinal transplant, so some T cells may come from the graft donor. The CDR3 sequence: CASSSLSNQPQHF. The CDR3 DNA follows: TGTGCCAGCAGTTCCCTTAGCAATCAGCCCCAGCATTTT.